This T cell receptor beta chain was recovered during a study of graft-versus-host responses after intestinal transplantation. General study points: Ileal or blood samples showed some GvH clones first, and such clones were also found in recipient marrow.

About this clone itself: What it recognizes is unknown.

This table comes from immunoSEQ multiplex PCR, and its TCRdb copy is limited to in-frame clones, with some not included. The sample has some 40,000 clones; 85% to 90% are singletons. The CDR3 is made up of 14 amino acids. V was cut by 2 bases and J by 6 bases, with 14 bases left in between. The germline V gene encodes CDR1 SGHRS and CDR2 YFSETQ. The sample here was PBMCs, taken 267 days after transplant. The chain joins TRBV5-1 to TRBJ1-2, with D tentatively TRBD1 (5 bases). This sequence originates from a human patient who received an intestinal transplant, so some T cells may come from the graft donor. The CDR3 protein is CASSLEGTRDGYTF. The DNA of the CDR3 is TGCGCCAGCAGCTTAGAAGGGACCCGCGATGGCTACACCTTC.